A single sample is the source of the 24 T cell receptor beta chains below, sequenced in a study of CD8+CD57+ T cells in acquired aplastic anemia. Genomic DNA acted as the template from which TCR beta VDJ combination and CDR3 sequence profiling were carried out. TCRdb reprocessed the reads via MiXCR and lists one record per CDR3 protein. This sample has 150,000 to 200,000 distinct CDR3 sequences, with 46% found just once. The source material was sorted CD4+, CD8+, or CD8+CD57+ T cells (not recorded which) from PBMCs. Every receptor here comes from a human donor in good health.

The chain's CDR3 is CASSETGPAVDTQYF. As DNA, the CDR3 is TGTGCCAGCAGTGAGACGGGCCCCGCGGTAGATACGCAGTATTTT. The chain combines TRBV2 with TRBJ2-3; D remains ambiguous. The CDR3 consists of 15 residues. CDR1 is SNHLY and CDR2 is FYNNEI in the germline V gene. The V end lost 3 bases, the J end lost 5 bases, and 15 bases lay between the germline ends.

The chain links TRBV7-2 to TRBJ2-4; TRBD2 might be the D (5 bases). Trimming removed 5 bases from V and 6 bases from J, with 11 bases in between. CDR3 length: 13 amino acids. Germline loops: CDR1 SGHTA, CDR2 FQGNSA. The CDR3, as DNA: TGTGCCAGCAGCCCAAGCACTAGAAACATTCAGTACTTC. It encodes CASSPSTRNIQYF.

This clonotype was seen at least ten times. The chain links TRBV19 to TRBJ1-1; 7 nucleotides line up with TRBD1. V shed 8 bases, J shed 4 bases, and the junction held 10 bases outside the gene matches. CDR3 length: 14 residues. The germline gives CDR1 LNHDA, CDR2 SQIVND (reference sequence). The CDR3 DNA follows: TGTGCCAGTGAAAAAGGGGGCGCGGTCACTGAAGCTTTCTTT. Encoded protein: CASEKGGAVTEAFF.

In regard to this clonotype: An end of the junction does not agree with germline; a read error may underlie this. CDR3 region: CASSLEPSRSGNTMYF. The CDR3 nucleotides read TGTGCCAGCAGCTTAGAGCCCTCTCGCTCTGGAAACACCATGTATTTT. The chain uses TRBV7-6 and TRBJ1-3; D not certain. This CDR3 is built from 16 residues. Germline V gene sequence: CDR1 SGHVS, CDR2 FNYEAQ.

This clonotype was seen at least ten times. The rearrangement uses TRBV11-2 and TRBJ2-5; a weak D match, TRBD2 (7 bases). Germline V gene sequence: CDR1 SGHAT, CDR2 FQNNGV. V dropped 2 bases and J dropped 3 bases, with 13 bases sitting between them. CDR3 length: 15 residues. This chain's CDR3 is CASSLRKGGEETQYF. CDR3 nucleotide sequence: TGTGCCAGCAGCTTACGCAAGGGGGGGGAAGAGACCCAGTACTTC.

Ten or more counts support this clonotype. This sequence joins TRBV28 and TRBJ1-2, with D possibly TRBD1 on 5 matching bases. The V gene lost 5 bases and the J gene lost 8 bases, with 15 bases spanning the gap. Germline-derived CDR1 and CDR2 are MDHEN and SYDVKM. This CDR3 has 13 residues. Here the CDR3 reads CASSVQGRVGYTF. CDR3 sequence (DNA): TGTGCCAGCAGTGTACAAGGCAGGGTAGGCTACACCTTC.

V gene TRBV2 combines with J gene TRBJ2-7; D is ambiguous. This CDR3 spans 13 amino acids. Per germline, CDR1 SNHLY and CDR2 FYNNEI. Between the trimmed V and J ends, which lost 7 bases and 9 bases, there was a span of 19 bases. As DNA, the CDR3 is TGTGCCAGCAATCCGTTGGCAGCTCCGGGGCAGTACTTC. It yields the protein CASNPLAAPGQYF.

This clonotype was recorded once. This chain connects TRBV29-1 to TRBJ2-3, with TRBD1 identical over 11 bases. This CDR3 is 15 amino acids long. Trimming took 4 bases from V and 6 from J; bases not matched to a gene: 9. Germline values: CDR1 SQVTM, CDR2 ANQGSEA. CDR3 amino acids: CSVVARGTGGDTQYF. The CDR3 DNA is TGCAGCGTTGTAGCTCGCGGGACAGGGGGGGATACGCAGTATTTT.

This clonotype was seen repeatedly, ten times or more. The CDR3 spells CASSTGGEGNTGELFF. CDR3 sequence (DNA): TGCGCCAGCAGCACCGGAGGGGAGGGAAACACCGGGGAGCTGTTTTTT. The chain carries TRBV5-1 and TRBJ2-2, with TRBD2 matching over 7 bases. The germline CDR1 and CDR2 sequences are SGHRS and YFSETQ. V was pared by 4 bases and J by 2 bases, with 8 bases of the junction left unmatched. This CDR3 spans 16 amino acids. Variable domain in full (rest from reference TRBV5-1 and TRBJ2-2): KAGVTQTPRYLIKTRGQQVTLSCSPISGHRSVSWYQQTPGQGLQFLFEYFSETQRNKGNFPGRFSGRQFSNSRSEMNVSTLELGDSALYLCASSTGGEGNTGELFFGEGSRLTVL.

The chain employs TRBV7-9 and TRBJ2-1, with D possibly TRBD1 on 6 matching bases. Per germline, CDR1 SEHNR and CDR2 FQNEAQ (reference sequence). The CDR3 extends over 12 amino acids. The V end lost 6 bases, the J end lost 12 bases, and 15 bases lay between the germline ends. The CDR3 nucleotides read TGTGCCAGCAGGACCGGGACACCTATGCAGTTCTTC. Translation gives CASRTGTPMQFF.

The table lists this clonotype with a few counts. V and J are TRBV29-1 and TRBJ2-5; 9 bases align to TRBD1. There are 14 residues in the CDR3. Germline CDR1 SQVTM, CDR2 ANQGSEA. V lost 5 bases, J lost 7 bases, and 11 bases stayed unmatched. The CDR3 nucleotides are TGCAGCGTTCCAGAGGGACAGGGTCTTCGGACCCAGTACTTC. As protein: CSVPEGQGLRTQYF.

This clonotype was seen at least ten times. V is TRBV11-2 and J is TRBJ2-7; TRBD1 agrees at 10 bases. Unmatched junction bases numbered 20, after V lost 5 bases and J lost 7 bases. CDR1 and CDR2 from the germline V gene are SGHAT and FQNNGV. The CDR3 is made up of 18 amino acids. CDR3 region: CASSTTIGTGVSGIEQYF. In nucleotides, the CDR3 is TGTGCCAGCAGCACGACCATAGGGACAGGGGTTAGCGGGATTGAGCAGTACTTC.

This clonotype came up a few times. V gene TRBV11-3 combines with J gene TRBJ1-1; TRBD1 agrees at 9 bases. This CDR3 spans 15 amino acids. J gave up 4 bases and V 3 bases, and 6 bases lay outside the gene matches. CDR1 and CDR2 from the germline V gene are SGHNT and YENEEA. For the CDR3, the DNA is TGTGCCAGCAGCTTTTCCGGACAGGGGAGCACTGAAGCTTTCTTT. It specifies CASSFSGQGSTEAFF.

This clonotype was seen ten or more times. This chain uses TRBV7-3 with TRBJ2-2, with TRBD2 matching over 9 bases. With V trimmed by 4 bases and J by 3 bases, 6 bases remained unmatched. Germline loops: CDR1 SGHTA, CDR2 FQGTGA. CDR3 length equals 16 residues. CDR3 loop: CASSSRGLADTGELFF. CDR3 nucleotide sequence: TGTGCCAGCAGCTCCCGGGGACTAGCTGACACCGGGGAGCTGTTTTTT.

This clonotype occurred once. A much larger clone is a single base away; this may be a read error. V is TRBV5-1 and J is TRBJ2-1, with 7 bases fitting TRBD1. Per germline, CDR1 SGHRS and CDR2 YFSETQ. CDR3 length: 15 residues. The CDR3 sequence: CAGSPGDSSYNEQFF. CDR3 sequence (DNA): TGCGCCGGCAGCCCAGGGGACAGCTCCTACAATGAGCAGTTCTTC.

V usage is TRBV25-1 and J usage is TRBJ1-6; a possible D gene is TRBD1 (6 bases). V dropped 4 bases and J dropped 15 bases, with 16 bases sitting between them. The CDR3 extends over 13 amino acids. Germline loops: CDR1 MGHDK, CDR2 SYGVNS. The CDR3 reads CASSGTQGQVLHF. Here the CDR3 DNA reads TGTGCCAGCAGTGGAACACAGGGACAAGTCCTCCACTTT.

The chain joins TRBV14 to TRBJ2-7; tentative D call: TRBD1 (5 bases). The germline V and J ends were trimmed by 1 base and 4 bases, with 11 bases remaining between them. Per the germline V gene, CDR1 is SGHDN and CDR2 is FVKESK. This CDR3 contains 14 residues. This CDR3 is CASSQGWGAYEQYF. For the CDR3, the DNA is TGTGCCAGCAGCCAAGGGTGGGGCGCGTACGAGCAGTACTTC.

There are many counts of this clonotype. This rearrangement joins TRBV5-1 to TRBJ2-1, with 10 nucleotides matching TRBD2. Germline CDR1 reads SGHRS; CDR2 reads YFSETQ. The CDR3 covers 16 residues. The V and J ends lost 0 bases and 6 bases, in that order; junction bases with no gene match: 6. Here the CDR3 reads CASSLEALAGANEQFF. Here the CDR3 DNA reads TGCGCCAGCAGCTTGGAGGCTCTAGCGGGAGCCAATGAGCAGTTCTTC.

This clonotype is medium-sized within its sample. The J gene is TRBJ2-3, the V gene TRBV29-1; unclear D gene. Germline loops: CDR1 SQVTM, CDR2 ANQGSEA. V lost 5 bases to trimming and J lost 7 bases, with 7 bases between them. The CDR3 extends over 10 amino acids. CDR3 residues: CSVTQHTQYF. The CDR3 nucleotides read TGCAGCGTTACTCAGCATACGCAGTATTTT.

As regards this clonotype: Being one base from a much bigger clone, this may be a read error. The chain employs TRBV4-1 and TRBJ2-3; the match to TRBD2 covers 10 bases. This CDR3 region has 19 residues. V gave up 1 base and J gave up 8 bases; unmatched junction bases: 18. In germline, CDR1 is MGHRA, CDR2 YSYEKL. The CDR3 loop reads CASSQGDGTSARAKGTQYF. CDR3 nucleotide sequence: TGCGCCAGCAGCCAAGGGGATGGGACTAGCGCTAGAGCAAAGGGTACGCAGTATTTT.

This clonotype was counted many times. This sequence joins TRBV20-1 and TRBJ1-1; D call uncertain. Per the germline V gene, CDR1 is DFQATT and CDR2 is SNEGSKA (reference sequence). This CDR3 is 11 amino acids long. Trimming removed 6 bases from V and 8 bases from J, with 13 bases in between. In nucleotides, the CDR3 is TGCAGTGCCGCGATTGGATCCGAAGCTTTCTTT. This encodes CSAAIGSEAFF.

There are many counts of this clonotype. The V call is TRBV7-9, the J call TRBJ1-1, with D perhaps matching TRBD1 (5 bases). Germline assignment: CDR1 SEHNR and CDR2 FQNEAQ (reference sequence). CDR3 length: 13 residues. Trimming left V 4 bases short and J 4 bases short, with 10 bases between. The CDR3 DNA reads TGTGCCAGCAGCTCTATAGGGACCACTGAAGCTTTCTTT. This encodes CASSSIGTTEAFF.

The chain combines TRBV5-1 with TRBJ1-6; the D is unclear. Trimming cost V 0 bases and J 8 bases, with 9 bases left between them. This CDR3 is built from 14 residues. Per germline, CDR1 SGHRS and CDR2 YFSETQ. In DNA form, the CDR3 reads TGCGCCAGCAGCTTGGACAGATTTGATTCACCCCTCCACTTT. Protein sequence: CASSLDRFDSPLHF.

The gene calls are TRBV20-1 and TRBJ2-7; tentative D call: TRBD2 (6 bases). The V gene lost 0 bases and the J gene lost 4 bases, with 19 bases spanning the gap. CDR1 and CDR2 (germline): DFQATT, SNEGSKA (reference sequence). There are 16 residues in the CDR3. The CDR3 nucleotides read TGCAGTGCTAGAGATCAGAACAGGTCGGGGGATTACGAGCAGTACTTC. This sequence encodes CSARDQNRSGDYEQYF.